These 9 T cell receptor beta chains were all obtained from the same sample, sequenced in a study of blood T cell repertoires in COVID-19. Sequenced by immunoSEQ multiplex PCR; TCRdb stores in-frame clones only, minus some. Found here are 200,000 or so clones, approximately 88% of them singletons; the top ten hold around 2.5%. The sequenced material came from PBMCs or T cells enriched from blood (not recorded which). These receptors were collected from a woman between 40 and 50 years old with acute COVID-19.

V and J are TRBV10-2 and TRBJ2-1; D unresolved. Between the trimmed V and J ends, which lost 5 bases and 7 bases, there was a span of 15 bases. Germline lookup yields CDR1 WSHSY and CDR2 SAAADI. The CDR3 loop spans 14 amino acids. The CDR3 DNA reads as TGCGCCAGCAGTCCCTTAGTGCGTCGGAATGAGCAGTTCTTC. Translated: CASSPLVRRNEQFF.

This rearrangement joins TRBV2 to TRBJ1-1, with D tentatively TRBD1 (5 bases). Trimming left V 4 bases short and J 2 bases short, with 11 bases between. Germline-derived CDR1 and CDR2 are SNHLY and FYNNEI. This CDR3 has 14 residues. For the CDR3, the DNA is TGTGCCAGCAGTGGGGGCAGGGCTAACACTGAAGCTTTCTTT. Translating it yields CASSGGRANTEAFF.

The V gene is TRBV7-2, the J gene TRBJ2-2; possibly TRBD2 for D (6 bases). Germline V gene lookup returns CDR1 SGHTA and CDR2 FQGNSA. CDR3 size: 15 residues. Between the trimmed V and J ends, which lost 6 bases and 6 bases, there was a span of 17 bases. This chain's CDR3 is CASRRTGDLPGELFF. CDR3 bases: TGTGCCAGCAGGCGGACGGGAGACCTCCCCGGGGAGCTGTTTTTT.

The CDR3 DNA follows: TGTGCCAGCAGTCAGCCTCCAGGGGGAGGTACAGATACGCAGTATTTT. Translating gives CASSQPPGGGTDTQYF. The chain combines TRBV7-9 with TRBJ2-3; maybe TRBD1 (7 bases). This CDR3 has 16 amino acids. The germline V and J ends were trimmed by 6 bases and 3 bases, with 19 bases remaining between them. Germline CDR1 and CDR2: SEHNR and FQNEAQ (reference sequence).

The CDR3 sequence: CASSRRTSGTDTQYF. In DNA form, the CDR3 reads TGTGCCAGCAGCCGCAGGACTAGCGGCACAGATACGCAGTATTTT. The rearrangement joins TRBV9 to TRBJ2-3; 9 bases agree with TRBD2. The CDR3 is 15 residues long. From germline, CDR1 is SGDLS and CDR2 YYNGEE. Trimming took 4 bases from V and 1 from J; bases not matched to a gene: 4.

The CDR3 DNA reads TGCGCCAGCAGCTTGGACCCCCGACTTACACAGGGCGGCTACACCTTC. Amino acids: CASSLDPRLTQGGYTF. V gene TRBV5-1 combines with J gene TRBJ1-2, with D tentatively TRBD1 (6 bases). V lost 0 bases and J lost 8, with 20 bases in between. The germline V gene has CDR1 SGHRS and CDR2 YFSETQ. The CDR3 consists of 16 residues.

V is TRBV9 and J is TRBJ2-3; D unresolved. Germline CDR1 reads SGDLS; CDR2 reads YYNGEE. The CDR3 length is 15 residues. Trimming left V 3 bases short and J 0 bases short, with 11 bases between. The DNA for the CDR3 is TGTGCCAGCAGCGCCGATTATACTAGCACAGATACGCAGTATTTT. Protein sequence: CASSADYTSTDTQYF. The full variable domain, rest sourced from reference TRBV9 and TRBJ2-3, is DSGVTQTPKHLITATGQRVTLRCSPRSGDLSVYWYQQSLDQGLQFLIQYYNGEERAKGNILERFSAQQFPDLHSELNLSSLELGDSALYFCASSADYTSTDTQYFGPGTRLTVL.

This clone appeared a single time. This chain uses TRBV18 with TRBJ1-1; D remains unclear. Trimming took off 0 bases at V and 0 bases at J, with 8 bases between the two ends. The V gene's germline CDR1 is KGHSH and CDR2 LQKENI. The CDR3 runs 15 residues. CDR3 protein: CASSPPAVMNTEAFF. For the CDR3, the DNA is TGTGCCAGCTCACCACCTGCGGTGATGAACACTGAAGCTTTCTTT.

The chain links TRBV9 to TRBJ1-2; D perhaps matches TRBD1 (5 bases). Germline V lookup: CDR1 SGDLS, CDR2 YYNGEE. Trimming cost V 3 bases and J 7 bases, with 25 bases left between them. This CDR3 is built from 17 residues. The DNA of the CDR3 is TGTGCCAGCAGCGCCGATATGGGACTAGGGAAGGCGCGTGGCTACACCTTC. It is translated as CASSADMGLGKARGYTF.